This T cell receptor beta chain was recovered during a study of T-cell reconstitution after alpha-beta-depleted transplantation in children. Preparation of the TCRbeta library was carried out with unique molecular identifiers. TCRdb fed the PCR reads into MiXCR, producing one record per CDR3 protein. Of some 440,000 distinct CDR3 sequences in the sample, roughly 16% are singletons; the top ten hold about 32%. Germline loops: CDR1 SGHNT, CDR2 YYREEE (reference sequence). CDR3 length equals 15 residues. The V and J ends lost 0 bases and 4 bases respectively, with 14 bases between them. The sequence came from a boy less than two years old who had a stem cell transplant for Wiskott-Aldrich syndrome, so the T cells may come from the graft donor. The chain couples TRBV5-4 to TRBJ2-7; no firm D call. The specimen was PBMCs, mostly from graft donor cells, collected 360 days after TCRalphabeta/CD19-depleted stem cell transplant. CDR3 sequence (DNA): TGTGCCAGCAGCTTGGACAGCACACACCCATACGAGCAGTACTTC. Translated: CASSLDSTHPYEQYF.